The 19 T cell receptor beta chains reported below all come from one sample, sequenced in a study of blood T cells in healthy people across ages. The use of a sample-barcoded 5' primer and a J-beta primer mix characterized a second PCR of 7 to 11 cycles. TCRdb called the 5' RACE reads again in MiXCR, with one record for every CDR3 protein. The profile shows 600,000 to 850,000 distinct CDR3 sequences, around 46% of them singletons. Sequencing was performed on blood. The receptors were sampled from a woman between 55 and 75 years old in good health.

The chain recombines TRBV14 with TRBJ2-1; D may match TRBD1 or TRBD2 (7 bases each). TRBJ2-7 explains the end of the DNA better; the J call may be wrong. CDR1 is SGHDN and CDR2 is FVKESK in the germline V gene. This CDR3 is 17 amino acids long. The CDR3 DNA reads as TGTGCCAGCAGCCAAGGACGGGCAGGGGGGGACTACAATGAGCAGTACTTC. It codes for CASSQGRAGGDYNEQYF.

The genes are TRBV7-9 and TRBJ1-2, with D maybe TRBD1 (5 bases). Trimming took off 2 bases at V and 6 bases at J, with 13 bases between the two ends. The germline CDR1 and CDR2 sequences are SEHNR and FQNEAQ (reference sequence). The CDR3 spans 14 residues. CDR3 region: CASSLNSRAHGYTF. DNA for the CDR3: TGTGCCAGCAGCTTAAACAGCAGGGCGCATGGCTACACCTTC.

The rearrangement links TRBV10-3 to TRBJ2-7, with a tentative D call TRBD1 (6 bases). V dropped 5 bases and J dropped 3 bases, with 14 bases sitting between them. In germline, CDR1 is ENHRY, CDR2 SYGVKD. The CDR3 consists of 14 residues. This CDR3 is CAISPDSSNYEQYF. CDR3 nucleotides: TGTGCCATCAGTCCGGACAGTTCCAACTACGAGCAGTACTTC.

This clonotype showed up just once. Relative to the germline gene, one junction end is altered; a read error may explain this. The V call is TRBV12-3 or TRBV12-4, the J call TRBJ2-3, with 10 bases lining up with TRBD2. The CDR3 covers 15 residues. Here the CDR3 reads CAGSRAGGLGDTQYF. In DNA form, the CDR3 reads TGCGCCGGCAGCCGAGCGGGGGGGTTGGGAGATACGCAGTATTTT.

The chain recombines TRBV4-2 with TRBJ2-7, with 9 bases identical to TRBD2. The CDR3 spans 15 residues. CDR1 is LGHNA and CDR2 is YNFKEQ in the germline V gene. Losses at the gene ends were 1 base for V and 5 bases for J; bases not matched to a gene: 6. This CDR3 is CASSQGNSGSDEQYF. CDR3 nucleotides: TGTGCCAGCAGCCAAGGCAATAGCGGGAGTGACGAGCAGTACTTC.

The chain links TRBV2 to TRBJ2-7; 9 bases fit TRBD2. V dropped 4 bases and J dropped 2; count of bases not matched to a gene: 12. The germline CDR1 and CDR2 sequences are SNHLY and FYNNEI. The CDR3 contains 17 residues. In nucleotides, the CDR3 is TGTGCCAGCAGTGGTACCCAGGGACTAGCCGCCACCTACGAGCAGTACTTC. Its protein product is CASSGTQGLAATYEQYF.

The chain uses TRBV28 and TRBJ2-5, with 9 nucleotides matching TRBD1. V gave up 6 bases and J gave up 11 bases; unmatched junction bases: 16. Germline values: CDR1 MDHEN, CDR2 SYDVKM. This CDR3 is built from 15 residues. CDR3: CASRVTTGGYNEQYF. CDR3 DNA: TGTGCCAGCAGGGTAACGACAGGGGGATACAATGAGCAGTACTTC. Filled out from reference TRBV28 and TRBJ2-5, the complete variable domain reads DVKVTQSSRYLVKRTGEKVFLECVQDMDHENMFWYRQDPGLGLRLIYFSYDVKMKEKGDIPEGYSVSREKKERFSLILESASTNQTSMYLCASRVTTGGYNEQYFGPGTRLLVL.

The V call is TRBV20-1, the J call TRBJ2-5; TRBD2 aligns across 9 bases. V lost 0 bases, J lost 11 bases, and 13 bases stayed unmatched. Germline assignment: CDR1 DFQATT and CDR2 SNEGSKA (reference sequence). The CDR3 is 15 amino acids. The CDR3 DNA reads as TGCAGTGCTAGAGATCCTAGCGGGGAGGACAATGAGCAGTACTTC. Encoded protein: CSARDPSGEDNEQYF.

The V call is TRBV4-3, the J call TRBJ1-6, with D unclear. This CDR3 has 16 residues. Trimming took off 3 bases at V and 7 bases at J, with 16 bases between the two ends. The V gene's germline CDR1 is LGHNA and CDR2 YSLEER. CDR3 coding DNA: TGCGCCAGCAGCCACGAGTCCGGCGGATTAAATTCACCCCTCCACTTT. This translates into CASSHESGGLNSPLHF.

The gene calls are TRBV7-2 and TRBJ2-7, with no clear D. CDR1 SGHTA and CDR2 FQGNSA come from the germline V gene. Trimming removed 1 base at V and 5 bases at J, with 12 bases between. The CDR3 has 14 residues. The chain's CDR3 is CASSLVASVHEQYF. CDR3 bases: TGTGCCAGCAGCTTAGTGGCTAGTGTCCACGAGCAGTACTTC.

The sample holds a few counts of this clonotype. This rearrangement joins TRBV10-3 to TRBJ1-1; D is perhaps TRBD1 (5 bases). V was clipped by 3 bases and J by 0 bases, with 17 bases between them. The CDR3 consists of 17 residues. Germline assignment: CDR1 ENHRY and CDR2 SYGVKD. CDR3 in amino acids: CAISESGQGSMNTEAFF. Here the CDR3 DNA reads TGTGCCATCAGTGAATCCGGGCAGGGAAGTATGAACACTGAAGCTTTCTTT.

The chain carries TRBV18 and TRBJ2-1; D is unclear. The V gene lost 6 bases and the J gene lost 5 bases, with 17 bases spanning the gap. The length of the CDR3 is 15 residues. Per germline, CDR1 KGHSH and CDR2 LQKENI. This CDR3 reads CASSQSGAANNEQFF. The CDR3 region has the DNA TGTGCCAGCTCTCAGTCTGGCGCGGCAAACAATGAGCAGTTCTTC.

This clonotype turned up a few times. The genes are TRBV5-6 and TRBJ2-3; 7 bases fit TRBD2. Germline CDR1 is SGHDT and CDR2 is YYEEEE. The CDR3 has 16 residues. With 0 bases clipped from V and 4 bases from J, the junction kept 8 bases outside the gene matches. In nucleotides, the CDR3 is TGTGCCAGCAGCTTGGGTCCAGCGGGGATCGCAGATACGCAGTATTTT. Protein product: CASSLGPAGIADTQYF.

The chain links TRBV21-1 to TRBJ1-1; the table's TRBD1 call for D was not verified on the DNA. TRBV21-1 is a pseudogene segment. This CDR3 is 17 amino acids long. Written as DNA, the CDR3 is TGTGCCAGCAGCAAAATTCAGGACAGGGGGCGGAACACTGAAGCTTTCTTT. It is translated as CASSKIQDRGRNTEAFF.

This chain joins TRBV12-3 or TRBV12-4 and TRBJ1-1, with D maybe TRBD1 (6 bases). V lost 5 bases to trimming and J lost 1 base, with 11 bases between them. The CDR3 is made up of 14 amino acids. The CDR3 is CASSPTGQNTEAFF. The DNA for the CDR3 is TGTGCCAGCAGTCCCACAGGGCAGAACACTGAAGCTTTCTTT.

This clonotype was seen a few times. The chain joins TRBV5-6 to TRBJ2-4, with D perhaps TRBD2 (5 bases). The CDR3 has 18 residues. V lost 2 bases, J lost 0 bases, and 18 bases lay in between. In germline, CDR1 is SGHDT, CDR2 YYEEEE. The CDR3 sequence: CASSFKGRVGIAKNIQYF. The CDR3 DNA is TGTGCCAGCAGCTTTAAAGGACGGGTCGGGATAGCCAAAAACATTCAGTACTTC.

V gene TRBV7-9 combines with J gene TRBJ1-2; D is uncertain. The germline V gene has CDR1 SEHNR and CDR2 FQNEAQ (reference sequence). The CDR3 consists of 15 residues. V was trimmed by 1 base and J by 5 bases, leaving 14 bases between them. DNA for the CDR3: TGTGCCAGCAGCTTAGGGGAGGAGGTTCCTTATGGCTACACCTTC. It yields the protein CASSLGEEVPYGYTF.

This clonotype appeared a few times. The J gene is TRBJ2-5, the V gene TRBV18; D is unresolved. The CDR3 runs to 13 residues. Trimming pared 6 bases from V and 4 bases from J, leaving 12 bases between. Germline V gene sequence: CDR1 KGHSH, CDR2 LQKENI. The CDR3, as DNA: TGTGCCAGCTCCCTTGGGATTGGAGAGACCCAGTACTTC. Residues: CASSLGIGETQYF.

This chain uses TRBV5-1 with TRBJ1-1; perhaps TRBD1 as D (5 bases). From germline, CDR1 is SGHRS and CDR2 YFSETQ. V lost 6 bases and J 1 base, leaving 10 bases between the germline ends. This CDR3 spans 13 amino acids. CDR3 nucleotides: TGCGCCAGCACCCTGGGGGAGAACACTGAAGCTTTCTTT. Its translation is CASTLGENTEAFF.